Listed here are 23 T cell receptor beta chains from one sample, sequenced in a study of T cell responses to AZD1222 COVID-19 vaccine (dated by TCRdb to about 2021). Library method: the immunoSEQ multiplex PCR assay. TCRdb mirrors the immuneACCESS table, restricted to in-frame sequences. Some clones are absent from its copies; in checked studies, under half trace to an unresolved V gene, and the reason for the others is unknown. The sample table shows approximately 100,000 clones, and roughly nine tenths are seen once. Approximately 5% of the sample is held by the ten biggest clonotypes. Sample time point, as interpreted from the label and publication: baseline before first vaccination. Specimen: peripheral blood, collected on day 0 of AZD1222 vaccination. Receptor source: an adult in good health.

The chain recombines TRBV4-1 with TRBJ1-5; the match to TRBD1 covers 9 bases. After removal of 4 bases from V and 2 bases from J, the junction contained 6 bases not matched to a gene. The CDR3 extends over 16 amino acids. Per germline, CDR1 MGHRA and CDR2 YSYEKL. The CDR3 DNA reads as TGCGCCAGCAGCCTGCTACAGGGGGCAGGCAATCAGCCCCAGCATTTT. Its protein product is CASSLLQGAGNQPQHF.

This chain uses TRBV19 with TRBJ2-7; 7 nucleotides align to TRBD2. Germline assignment: CDR1 LNHDA and CDR2 SQIVND (reference sequence). Trimming at V came to 3 bases and at J to 7 bases, leaving 12 bases not matched to a gene. The CDR3 has 15 amino acids. This CDR3 is CASSIPSSGLSEQYF. In DNA, the CDR3 is TGTGCCAGTAGTATCCCTTCGTCGGGACTATCGGAGCAGTACTTC.

This chain joins TRBV24-1 and TRBJ2-5, with 7 nucleotides matching TRBD1. The CDR3 loop spans 14 amino acids. The germline V gene encodes CDR1 KGHDR and CDR2 SFDVKD. Germline trimming cut 4 bases from V and 4 bases from J; bases unmatched to any gene: 5. CDR3 bases: TGTGCCACCAGTGACGGACAGGCCCGAGAGACCCAGTACTTC. It yields the protein CATSDGQARETQYF.

The CDR3 DNA sequence: TGTGCCAGCAGGCCACCACAGGGGGCACGGAACACTGAAGCTTTCTTT. Its protein product is CASRPPQGARNTEAFF. V is TRBV28 and J is TRBJ1-1; 9 bases agree with TRBD1. The J segment lost 1 base and the V segment lost 6 bases, leaving 9 bases of the junction unmatched. The germline CDR1 and CDR2 sequences are MDHEN and SYDVKM. The CDR3 is made up of 16 amino acids.

V usage is TRBV7-6 and J usage is TRBJ1-1; D is undetermined. This CDR3 has 13 residues. V was shortened by 5 bases and J by 5 bases, with 12 bases between the two germline ends. CDR1 is SGHVS, CDR2 FNYEAQ, per germline. The CDR3: CASSPGYVTEAFF. CDR3 sequence (DNA): TGTGCCAGCAGCCCGGGATATGTGACTGAAGCTTTCTTT.

CDR3 sequence: CASSDSSSGSNEQFF. The CDR3 DNA is TGTGCCAGCAGTGACTCCTCTAGCGGGTCCAATGAGCAGTTCTTC. The chain uses TRBV6-4 and TRBJ2-1; 8 bases are shared with TRBD2. Trimming cost V 0 bases and J 6 bases; bases outside gene matches: 4. The germline CDR1 and CDR2 sequences are MRHNA and SNTAGT. The CDR3 runs to 15 residues.

CDR3 residues: CASSLGGGDFDGYTF. CDR3 coding DNA: TGTGCCAGCAGTTTAGGGGGAGGCGACTTTGATGGCTACACCTTC. J is TRBJ1-2 and V is TRBV28, with D perhaps matching TRBD1 (5 bases). Trimming shortened V by 2 bases and J by 6 bases, and 16 bases separated the two germline ends. CDR1 MDHEN and CDR2 SYDVKM come from the germline V gene. This CDR3 comprises 15 residues.

The gene calls are TRBV7-3 and TRBJ2-3; D not certain. The CDR3 is 13 amino acids. Germline V gene lookup returns CDR1 SGHTA and CDR2 FQGTGA. The V end lost 4 bases, the J end lost 6 bases, and 11 bases lay between the germline ends. The CDR3 nucleotides are TGTGCCAGCAGCTCCTATTCCCCGGATACGCAGTATTTT. Protein product: CASSSYSPDTQYF.

V usage is TRBV3-1 (or the pseudogene TRBV3-2) and J usage is TRBJ1-1; 9 bases agree with TRBD1. V lost 5 bases and J lost 5; bases outside the gene matches: 6. This CDR3 has 14 amino acids. From germline, CDR1 is LGHDT and CDR2 YNNKEL (reference sequence). The CDR3 sequence: CASSEGTGPTEAFF. The CDR3, as DNA: TGTGCCAGCAGCGAAGGGACAGGGCCAACTGAAGCTTTCTTT.

This sequence joins TRBV19 and TRBJ2-3; 8 bases agree with TRBD2. With 4 bases clipped from V and 4 bases from J, the junction kept 7 bases outside the gene matches. This CDR3 has 15 residues. Germline V gene lookup returns CDR1 LNHDA and CDR2 SQIVND (reference sequence). The CDR3 is CASSSGTRGADTQYF. As DNA, the CDR3 is TGTGCCAGTAGTAGCGGGACTAGAGGTGCAGATACGCAGTATTTT.

The V gene is TRBV6-4, the J gene TRBJ2-1, with 11 bases matching TRBD2. The CDR3 consists of 15 residues. Germline CDR1 and CDR2: MRHNA and SNTAGT. V trimming: 6 bases; J trimming: 8 bases; junction bases outside the gene matches: 9. The CDR3 DNA is TGTGCCAGCAGAACTCAACTAGCGGGAGAGTATGAGCAGTTCTTC. Residues: CASRTQLAGEYEQFF.

This chain connects TRBV12-3 or TRBV12-4 to TRBJ2-7; unclear D gene. V lost 3 bases to trimming and J lost 4 bases, with 10 bases between them. This CDR3 is built from 13 residues. The CDR3, as DNA: TGTGCCAGCAGTTTGAATCGGCTATACGAGCAGTACTTC. This gives the protein CASSLNRLYEQYF.

This clone is a singleton in its sample. The chain is built from TRBV25-1 and TRBJ1-5; unclear D gene. Trimming shortened V by 5 bases and J by 3 bases, and 8 bases separated the two germline ends. CDR1 MGHDK and CDR2 SYGVNS come from the germline V gene. The length of the CDR3 is 13 residues. For the CDR3, the DNA is TGTGCCAGCAGTTTCGGTGACAATCAGCCCCAGCATTTT. Its protein is CASSFGDNQPQHF.

The rearrangement links TRBV10-2 to TRBJ1-2; TRBD1 might be the D (5 bases). The CDR3 sequence is 14 residues long. The V gene's germline CDR1 is WSHSY and CDR2 SAAADI. Trimming removed 6 bases from V and 2 bases from J, with 13 bases in between. For the CDR3, the DNA is TGCGCCAGCAGCCAGGACAAAACAAACTATGGCTACACCTTC. Its protein product is CASSQDKTNYGYTF.

The CDR3 nucleotides read TGTGCCAGTAGTATTTGGGAGGGGTCGAACTATGGCTACACCTTC. This encodes CASSIWEGSNYGYTF. The V and J genes are TRBV19 and TRBJ1-2; the D gene is possibly TRBD1 (5 bases). The V and J ends lost 3 bases and 2 bases respectively, with 13 bases between them. Looked up from germline, CDR1 is LNHDA and CDR2 is SQIVND (reference sequence). There are 15 residues in the CDR3.

The V and J genes are TRBV6-1 and TRBJ1-1; D not resolved. V dropped 3 bases and J dropped 1 base, with 6 bases sitting between them. The CDR3 totals 13 residues. The germline V gene encodes CDR1 MNHNS and CDR2 SASEGT. CDR3 region: CASSDLRNTEAFF. In DNA, the CDR3 is TGTGCCAGCAGTGATCTCAGGAACACTGAAGCTTTCTTT.

This clone is a singleton in its sample. The chain links TRBV18 to TRBJ2-7; D gene unclear. Germline V gene lookup returns CDR1 KGHSH and CDR2 LQKENI. Trimming left V 2 bases short and J 3 bases short, with 11 bases between. This CDR3 has 14 residues. The CDR3: CASSPDQGIYEQYF. As DNA, the CDR3 is TGTGCCAGCTCACCAGATCAAGGGATCTACGAGCAGTACTTC. Together with reference TRBV18 and TRBJ2-7, the CDR3 gives the full variable domain: NAGVMQNPRHLVRRRGQEARLRCSPMKGHSHVYWYRQLPEEGLKFMVYLQKENIIDESGMPKERFSAEFPKEGPSILRIQQVVRGDSAAYFCASSPDQGIYEQYFGPGTRLTVT.

J is TRBJ1-1 and V is TRBV3-1 (or the pseudogene TRBV3-2); 9 bases are shared with TRBD1. The CDR3 is 15 amino acids. V shed 3 bases and J 4 bases; nucleotides not matched to a gene: 6. The germline V gene has CDR1 LGHDT and CDR2 YNNKEL (reference sequence). The CDR3 loop is CASSQMGQGLTEAFF. Here the CDR3 DNA reads TGTGCCAGCAGCCAGATGGGACAGGGACTCACTGAAGCTTTCTTT.

The V gene is TRBV24-1, the J gene TRBJ2-1, with D possibly TRBD2 on 6 matching bases. This CDR3 has 15 residues. Per the germline V gene, CDR1 is KGHDR and CDR2 is SFDVKD. V was shortened by 3 bases and J by 0 bases, with 8 bases between the two germline ends. CDR3 DNA sequence: TGTGCCACCAGTGATCTTAGCGGCTCCTACAATGAGCAGTTCTTC. This encodes CATSDLSGSYNEQFF.

The rearrangement joins TRBV7-8 to TRBJ1-3, with D perhaps matching TRBD1 (6 bases). The CDR3 length is 17 residues. The germline CDR1 and CDR2 sequences are SGHVS and FQNEAQ. The germline V and J ends were trimmed by 8 bases and 2 bases, with 22 bases remaining between them. CDR3 DNA sequence: TGTGCCAGCTCTAAGGGGACATCCCTTACTGCTGGAAACACCATATATTTT. This translates into CASSKGTSLTAGNTIYF.

The chain links TRBV2 to TRBJ1-1; D perhaps matches TRBD1 (6 bases). CDR1 and CDR2 from the germline V gene are SNHLY and FYNNEI. V was shortened by 6 bases and J by 11 bases, with 13 bases between the two germline ends. The CDR3 contains 11 residues. The DNA for the CDR3 is TGTGCCAGCAGGGACACAGGGAGGGCTTTCTTT. It yields the protein CASRDTGRAFF.

The chain combines TRBV5-6 with TRBJ2-1; 10 bases map to TRBD2. V was clipped by 1 base and J by 9 bases; unmatched bases: 16. CDR3 size: 18 residues. CDR1 is SGHDT, CDR2 YYEEEE, per germline. The CDR3 loop is CASSLIFSGRSPRGEQFF. The CDR3 DNA reads as TGTGCCAGCAGCTTGATTTTTAGCGGGAGGTCCCCTAGGGGTGAGCAGTTCTTC.

The chain employs TRBV2 and TRBJ1-6; 10 bases fit TRBD1. This CDR3 contains 16 residues. Per the germline V gene, CDR1 is SNHLY and CDR2 is FYNNEI. Germline trimming cut 8 bases from V and 7 bases from J; bases unmatched to any gene: 11. DNA for the CDR3: TGTGCCAGCCTCCGGGACAGGGGCTACAAAAATTCACCCCTCCACTTT. It yields the protein CASLRDRGYKNSPLHF.